This T cell receptor beta chain was identified during a study of cytomegalovirus exposure and HLA in healthy donors (dated by TCRdb to about 2017). Context from the whole study: According to a later analysis, one platform produced both the roughly 130 validation repertoires and the 720 or so repertoires of the first cohort. Along with the approximately 700-subject first cohort, a separate validation cohort of around 120 different subjects was used. The study aimed to test whether signatures of past pathogen exposure could be identified by cataloging public T cell receptors. The study combined high-throughput TCR immunosequencing, statistical association of individual TCRs with disease status, and machine learning to predict cytomegalovirus infection status. Results and caveats for the whole study, not just this receptor: Across donors, most TCR sequences were observed very rarely, whereas some public TCRs were present in many individuals. A later analysis had no HLA typing for the validation cohort, so co-occurrence there was scored across all 110 or so repertoires. The study gave a list of 150 to 200 TCR beta chains associated with cytomegalovirus. A few of the identified cytomegalovirus-associated TCR beta chains were confirmed in vitro to be specific for cytomegalovirus antigens. It was suggested by the authors that the approach could potentially be generalized to other disease states and immunological phenotypes. Subsequent analysis determined that TCRs grouped into clusters in the first cohort also showed a tendency toward co-occurrence across the 120 validation repertoires, and 90% to 95% of cluster scores exceeded 0. The classifier was reported to diagnose cytomegalovirus status with high specificity and sensitivity in both the original cohort and the validation cohort.

This clone was recorded a few times. The target of this receptor is not known. Base qualities are missing; no much larger clone stands one base away. The donors belonged to the validation cohort of over a hundred subjects, which was separate from the roughly 700-subject first cohort. The method behind the library was the immunoSEQ multiplex PCR assay. The published analysis was carried out like this. A statistical classification framework was built to diagnose cytomegalovirus status from the catalog of TCR beta chain sequences. The clones in this table, taken by TCRdb from immuneACCESS, are in-frame only. Not every clone is retained; where verified, under half of the shortfall comes from an unresolved V gene, and the cause of the rest is unknown. That table gives V, J and clone size, and the DNA gave D and trimming. This sample comprises some 270,000 clones, roughly 85% of them detected only once. Around 1% of the sample is in the top ten clones.

The germline V gene (reference sequence) supplies CDR1 PRHDT and CDR2 FYEKMQ. Trimming accounts for 5 bases at V and 4 bases at J, while the number of junction bases matched to no gene is 4. The CDR3 runs 14 residues from the cysteine to the phenylalanine. CDR3 DNA is the only sequence kept; it has 42 bases, read in frame from the first base. The sequenced sample was PBMCs. Rearrangement joined TRBV13 to TRBJ2-5, and TRBD2 aligns with 10 junction nucleotides. This clonotype originated in a woman in her late teens or twenties in good health and CMV-seronegative. The CDR3 region: CASSQRTSGETQYF. Here is the DNA: TGTGCCAGCAGCCAGAGGACTAGCGGAGAGACCCAGTACTTC.